These T cell receptor beta chains were read from a single sample in a study of radiation and T cells in renal cell carcinoma. The table came from immunoSEQ multiplex PCR; TCRdb's copy has only in-frame clones and leaves some out. Of roughly 150,000 clones listed, about 91% are singletons. This specimen consisted of blood, obtained from a patient whose treatment included radiotherapy and nephrectomy. Receptor source: a woman aged 50 to 65 with renal cell carcinoma. The CDR3 runs from the conserved cysteine through the conserved F or W.

>TRBV2|TRBJ2-5
CASLRDNYQETQYF
>TRBV19|TRBJ2-4
CASSIEALGVKNIQYF
>TRBV4-1|TRBJ1-1
CASSHPPGQGRVNTEAFF
>TRBV6-5|TRBJ2-5
CASRILAGQETQYF
>TRBV18|TRBJ1-6
CASSPSGQENSPLHF
>TRBV5-4|TRBJ2-5
CASSFSGQETQYF
>TRBV5-4|TRBJ1-5
CASSLGVSDQPQHF
>TRBV6-5|TRBJ2-2
CASSYRRTGGTGELFF
>TRBV18|TRBJ1-3
CASSPRWGSGNTIYF
>TRBV18|TRBJ2-1
CASSSYRGANNEQFF
>TRBV7-3|TRBJ1-2
CASSPGANRANYGYTF
>TRBV5-5|TRBJ2-7
CASSLLGKGEQYF
>TRBV2|TRBJ2-2
CASSEFKGQGVGELFF
>TRBV7-3|TRBJ2-5
CASSTGTQETQYF
>TRBV18|TRBJ2-5
CASSPLWGGQARQETQYF
>TRBV10-1|TRBJ1-3
CASPQGNTIYF
>TRBV6-6|TRBJ2-7
CASSRGTENSYEQYF
>TRBV5-6|TRBJ1-4
CASSLLAGQGDEKLFF
>TRBV30|TRBJ1-1
CAWTPRGAFF
>TRBV18|TRBJ1-2
CASSPGGNYGYTF
>TRBV7-9|TRBJ1-4
CAYNPRGADEKLFF
>TRBV5-4|TRBJ1-1
CASSLQGRKNTEAFF
>TRBV6-6|TRBJ1-2
CASSPGHSYGYTF
>TRBV5-1|TRBJ2-7
CASSLGDPRDEQYF
>TRBV6-5|TRBJ1-6
CASSYSAGHTNSPLHF
>TRBV18|TRBJ1-1
CASSPTGEENTEAFF
>TRBV4-2|TRBJ1-2
CASSQDPRETSLFYGYTF
>TRBV2|TRBJ1-3
CASSAPGNTIYF
>TRBV6-6|TRBJ1-2
CASSPGHPDYGYTF
>TRBV7-9|TRBJ2-1
CASSVSSNEQFF
>TRBV5-1|TRBJ1-2
CASSLDGNRFYGYTF
>TRBV2|TRBJ2-2
CASSDTGGRLTGELFF
>TRBV4-2|TRBJ1-6
CASSQETGGANSPLHF
>TRBV4-2|TRBJ2-5
CASSQDGRGSQETQYF
>TRBV27|TRBJ2-1
CASSLDPGAFNEQFF
>TRBV10-3|TRBJ2-7
CAISEGAGSYEQYF
>TRBV7-2|TRBJ1-2
CASSPNAGARGGYTF
>TRBV6-6|TRBJ2-7
CASSYFGTNYEQYF
>TRBV2|TRBJ1-1
CASSEQINTEAFF
>TRBV5-4|TRBJ2-5
CASSTIPGETQYF
>TRBV30|TRBJ1-3
CAWIFLPAGTGVRNTIYF
>TRBV5-6|TRBJ1-1
CASSLLGSAPGSTEAFF
>TRBV6-1|TRBJ2-7
CASSGPLRGARSYEQYF
>TRBV18|TRBJ1-1
CASSPDRLNTEAFF
>TRBV11-1|TRBJ2-7
CASSLGTPTGTEQYF